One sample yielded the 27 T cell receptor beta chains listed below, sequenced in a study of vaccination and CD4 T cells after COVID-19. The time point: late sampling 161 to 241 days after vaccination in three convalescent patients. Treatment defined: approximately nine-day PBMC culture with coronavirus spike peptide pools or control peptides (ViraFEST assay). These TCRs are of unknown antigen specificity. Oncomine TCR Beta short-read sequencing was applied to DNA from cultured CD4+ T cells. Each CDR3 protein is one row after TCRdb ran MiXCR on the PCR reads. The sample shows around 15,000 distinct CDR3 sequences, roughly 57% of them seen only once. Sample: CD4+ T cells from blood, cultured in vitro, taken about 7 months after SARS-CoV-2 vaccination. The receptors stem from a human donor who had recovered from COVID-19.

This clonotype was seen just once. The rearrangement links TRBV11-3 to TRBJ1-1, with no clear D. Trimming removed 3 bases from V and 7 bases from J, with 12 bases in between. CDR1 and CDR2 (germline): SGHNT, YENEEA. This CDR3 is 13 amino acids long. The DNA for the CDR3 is TGTGCCAGCAGCTTTGAGACCTGGCGTGAAGCTTTCTTT. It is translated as CASSFETWREAFF.

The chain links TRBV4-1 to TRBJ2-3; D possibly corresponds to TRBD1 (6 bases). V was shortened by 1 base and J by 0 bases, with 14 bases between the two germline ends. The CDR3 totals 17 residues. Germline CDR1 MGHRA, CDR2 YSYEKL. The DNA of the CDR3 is TGCGCCAGCAGCCAAGGGCCGACAGGCCGTAGCACAGATACGCAGTATTTT. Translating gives CASSQGPTGRSTDTQYF.

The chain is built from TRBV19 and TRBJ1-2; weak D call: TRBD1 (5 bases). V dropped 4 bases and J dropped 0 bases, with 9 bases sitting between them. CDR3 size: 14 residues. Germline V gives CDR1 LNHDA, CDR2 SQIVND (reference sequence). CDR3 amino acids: CASSKQTANYGYTF. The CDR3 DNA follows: TGTGCCAGTAGTAAGCAGACAGCTAACTATGGCTACACCTTC.

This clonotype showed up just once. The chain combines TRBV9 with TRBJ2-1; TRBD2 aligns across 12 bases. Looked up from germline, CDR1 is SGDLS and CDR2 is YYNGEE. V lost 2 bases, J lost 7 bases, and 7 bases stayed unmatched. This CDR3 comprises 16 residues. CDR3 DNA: TGTGCCAGCAGCGTGAGGACTAGCGGGATTGGGAATGAGCAGTTCTTC. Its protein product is CASSVRTSGIGNEQFF.

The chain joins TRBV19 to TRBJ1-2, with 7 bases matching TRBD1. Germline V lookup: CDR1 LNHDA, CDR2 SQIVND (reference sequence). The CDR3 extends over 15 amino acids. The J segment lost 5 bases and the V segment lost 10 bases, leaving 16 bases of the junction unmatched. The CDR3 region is CATKEQGTLGYGYTF. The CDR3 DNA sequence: TGTGCCACAAAAGAACAGGGGACCCTTGGATATGGCTACACCTTC.

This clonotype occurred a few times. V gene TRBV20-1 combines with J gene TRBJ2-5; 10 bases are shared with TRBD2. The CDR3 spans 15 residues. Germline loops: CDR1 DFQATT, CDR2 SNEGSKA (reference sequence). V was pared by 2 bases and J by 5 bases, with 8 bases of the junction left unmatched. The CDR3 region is CSARRPGLATETQYF. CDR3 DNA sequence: TGCAGTGCTAGACGTCCGGGACTAGCGACCGAGACCCAGTACTTC.

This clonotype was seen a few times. The CDR3 DNA follows: TGTGCCAGCAGCTTATCGGGGGGCAGCCAGCCCCAGCATTTT. Residues: CASSLSGGSQPQHF. This rearrangement joins TRBV7-2 to TRBJ1-5; tentatively, D is TRBD1 (6 bases). Trimming removed 2 bases from V and 7 bases from J, with 12 bases in between. The CDR3 covers 14 residues. Germline-derived CDR1 and CDR2 are SGHTA and FQGNSA.

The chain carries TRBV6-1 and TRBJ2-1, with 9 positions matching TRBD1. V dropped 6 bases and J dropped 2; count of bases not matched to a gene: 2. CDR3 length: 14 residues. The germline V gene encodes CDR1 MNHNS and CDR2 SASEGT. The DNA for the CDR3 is TGTGCCAGCAGCCGACAGGGGGCCTACAATGAGCAGTTCTTC. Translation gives CASSRQGAYNEQFF.

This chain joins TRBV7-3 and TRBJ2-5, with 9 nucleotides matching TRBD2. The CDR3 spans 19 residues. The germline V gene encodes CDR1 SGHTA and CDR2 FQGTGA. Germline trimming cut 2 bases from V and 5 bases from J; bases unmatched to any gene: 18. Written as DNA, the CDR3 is TGTGCCAGCAGCTTATCGGTTGGGCGGGAGGGCCTGAGTGGCGAGACCCAGTACTTC. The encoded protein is CASSLSVGREGLSGETQYF.

In DNA, the CDR3 is TGTGCCAGCAGGCCGGGACAGGGAAATTCACCCCTCCACTTT. Its translation is CASRPGQGNSPLHF. The gene calls are TRBV6-1 and TRBJ1-6, with TRBD1 matching 9 bases. The germline gives CDR1 MNHNS, CDR2 SASEGT. The CDR3 consists of 14 residues. The J segment lost 7 bases and the V segment lost 6 bases, leaving 4 bases of the junction unmatched.

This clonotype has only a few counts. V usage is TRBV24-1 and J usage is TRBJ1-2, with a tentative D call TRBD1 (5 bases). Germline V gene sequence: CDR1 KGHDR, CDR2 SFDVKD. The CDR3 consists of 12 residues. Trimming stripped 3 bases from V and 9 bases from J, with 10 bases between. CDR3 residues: CATSDDSGRYTF. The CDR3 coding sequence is TGTGCCACCAGTGATGACTCAGGGCGCTACACCTTC.

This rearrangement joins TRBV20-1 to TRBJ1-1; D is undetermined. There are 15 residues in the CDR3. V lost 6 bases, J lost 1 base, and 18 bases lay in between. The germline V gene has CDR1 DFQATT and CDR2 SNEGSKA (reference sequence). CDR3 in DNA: TGCAGTGCCCGTAGTTGGGCAGGAAGGAACACTGAAGCTTTCTTT. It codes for CSARSWAGRNTEAFF.

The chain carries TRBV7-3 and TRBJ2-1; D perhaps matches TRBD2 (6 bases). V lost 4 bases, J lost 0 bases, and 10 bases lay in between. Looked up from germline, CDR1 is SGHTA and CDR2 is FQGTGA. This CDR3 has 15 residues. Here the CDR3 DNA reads TGTGCCAGCAGCTCGGGGGTCGGCTCCTACAATGAGCAGTTCTTC. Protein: CASSSGVGSYNEQFF.

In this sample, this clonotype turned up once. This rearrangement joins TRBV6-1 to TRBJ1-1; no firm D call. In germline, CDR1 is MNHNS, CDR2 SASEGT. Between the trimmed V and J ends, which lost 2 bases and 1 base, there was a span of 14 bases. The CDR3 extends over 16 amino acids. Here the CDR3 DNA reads TGTGCCAGCAGTGAACCCGCACATCCAGCGAACACTGAAGCTTTCTTT. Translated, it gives CASSEPAHPANTEAFF.

The CDR3 spells CSVGDRNRGYGYTF. CDR3 DNA sequence: TGCAGCGTTGGGGACAGGAATCGAGGCTATGGCTACACCTTC. V gene TRBV29-1 combines with J gene TRBJ1-2, with 8 nucleotides matching TRBD1. Germline V gene data show CDR1 as SQVTM and CDR2 as ANQGSEA. The CDR3 sequence is 14 residues long. The trim removed 4 bases at V and 4 bases at J, leaving 8 bases unmatched. Using reference TRBV29-1 and TRBJ1-2 for the parts outside the CDR3, the full variable domain is SAVISQKPSRDICQRGTSLTIQCQVDSQVTMMFWYRQQPGQSLTLIATANQGSEATYESGFVIDKFPISRPNLTFSTLTVSNMSPEDSSIYLCSVGDRNRGYGYTFGSGTRLTVV.

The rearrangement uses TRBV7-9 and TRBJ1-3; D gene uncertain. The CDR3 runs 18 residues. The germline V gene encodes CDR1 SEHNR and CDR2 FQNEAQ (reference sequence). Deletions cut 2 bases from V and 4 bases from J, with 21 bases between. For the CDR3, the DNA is TGTGCCAGCAGCTTAAGGGCGGCGGCCCTAACGCCGGGAAACACCATATATTTT. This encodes CASSLRAAALTPGNTIYF.

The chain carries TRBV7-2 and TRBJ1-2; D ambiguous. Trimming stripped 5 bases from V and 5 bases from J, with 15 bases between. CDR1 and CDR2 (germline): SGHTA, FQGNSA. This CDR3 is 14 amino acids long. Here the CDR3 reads CASSRVGGEYGYTF. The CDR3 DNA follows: TGTGCCAGCAGCCGAGTTGGCGGGGAGTATGGCTACACCTTC.

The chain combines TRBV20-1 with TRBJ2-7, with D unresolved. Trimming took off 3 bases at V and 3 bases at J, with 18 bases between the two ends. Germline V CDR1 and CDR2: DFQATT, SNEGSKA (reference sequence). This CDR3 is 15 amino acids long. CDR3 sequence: CSARYWESGNYEQYF. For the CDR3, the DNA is TGCAGTGCTAGGTATTGGGAAAGTGGAAACTACGAGCAGTACTTC.

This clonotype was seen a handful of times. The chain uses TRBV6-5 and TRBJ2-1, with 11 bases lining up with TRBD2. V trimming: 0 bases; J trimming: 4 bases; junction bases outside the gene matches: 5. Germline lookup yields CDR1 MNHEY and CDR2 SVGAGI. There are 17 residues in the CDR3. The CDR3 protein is CASSYSPLAGGYNEQFF. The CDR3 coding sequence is TGTGCCAGCAGTTACTCCCCATTAGCGGGAGGGTACAATGAGCAGTTCTTC.

The CDR3 protein is CASSLAGGSHEQYF. The CDR3, as DNA: TGTGCCAGCAGCTTAGCAGGGGGTTCCCACGAGCAGTACTTC. The rearrangement joins TRBV7-9 to TRBJ2-7, with a tentative D call TRBD1 (6 bases). Trimming took 0 bases from V and 5 from J, leaving 11 bases between them. CDR3 length: 14 residues. CDR1 is SEHNR and CDR2 is FQNEAQ in the germline V gene (reference sequence).

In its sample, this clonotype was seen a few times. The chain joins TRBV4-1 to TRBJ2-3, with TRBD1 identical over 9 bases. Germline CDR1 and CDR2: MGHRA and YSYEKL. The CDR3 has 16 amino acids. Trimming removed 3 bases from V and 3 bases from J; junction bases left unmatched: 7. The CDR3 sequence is CASSQMWGTGTDTQYF. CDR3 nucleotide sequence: TGCGCCAGCAGCCAGATGTGGGGGACAGGGACAGATACGCAGTATTTT.

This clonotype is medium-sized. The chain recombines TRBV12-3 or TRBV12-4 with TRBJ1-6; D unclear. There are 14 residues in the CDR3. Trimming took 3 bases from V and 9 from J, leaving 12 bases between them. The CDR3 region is CASSFSGNLSPLHF. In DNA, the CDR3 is TGTGCCAGCAGTTTTAGCGGAAATCTTTCACCCCTCCACTTT.

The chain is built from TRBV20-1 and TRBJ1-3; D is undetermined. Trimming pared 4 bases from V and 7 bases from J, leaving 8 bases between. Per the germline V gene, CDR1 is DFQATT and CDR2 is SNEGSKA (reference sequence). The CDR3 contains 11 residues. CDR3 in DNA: TGCAGTGCTACTGTGCTGAACACCATATATTTT. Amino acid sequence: CSATVLNTIYF.

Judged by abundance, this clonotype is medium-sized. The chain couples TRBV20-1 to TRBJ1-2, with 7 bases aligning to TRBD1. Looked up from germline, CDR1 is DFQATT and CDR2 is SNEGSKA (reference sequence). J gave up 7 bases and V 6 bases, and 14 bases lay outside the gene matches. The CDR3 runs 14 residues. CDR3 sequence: CSARRRTGDGGYTF. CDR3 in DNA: TGCAGTGCCAGGCGGAGGACAGGTGATGGTGGCTACACCTTC.

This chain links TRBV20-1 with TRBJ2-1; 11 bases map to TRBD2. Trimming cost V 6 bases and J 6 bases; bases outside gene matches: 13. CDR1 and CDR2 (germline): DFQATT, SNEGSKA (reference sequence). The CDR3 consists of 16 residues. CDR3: CSAPTPTTSGVNEQFF. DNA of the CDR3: TGCAGTGCCCCGACCCCCACGACTAGCGGGGTCAATGAGCAGTTCTTC.

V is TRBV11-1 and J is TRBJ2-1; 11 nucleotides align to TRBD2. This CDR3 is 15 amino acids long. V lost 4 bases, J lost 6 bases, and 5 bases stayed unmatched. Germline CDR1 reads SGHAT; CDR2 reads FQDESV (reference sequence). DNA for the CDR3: TGTGCCAGCAGCTACGGTAGCGGGGGGGTCAATGAGCAGTTCTTC. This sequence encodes CASSYGSGGVNEQFF.

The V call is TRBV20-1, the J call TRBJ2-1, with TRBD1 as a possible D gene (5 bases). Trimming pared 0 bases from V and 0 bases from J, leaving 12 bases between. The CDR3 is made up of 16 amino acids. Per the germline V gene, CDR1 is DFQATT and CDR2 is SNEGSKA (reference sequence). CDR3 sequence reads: CSARDGAEGSYNEQFF. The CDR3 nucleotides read TGCAGTGCTAGAGATGGGGCGGAAGGCTCCTACAATGAGCAGTTCTTC.